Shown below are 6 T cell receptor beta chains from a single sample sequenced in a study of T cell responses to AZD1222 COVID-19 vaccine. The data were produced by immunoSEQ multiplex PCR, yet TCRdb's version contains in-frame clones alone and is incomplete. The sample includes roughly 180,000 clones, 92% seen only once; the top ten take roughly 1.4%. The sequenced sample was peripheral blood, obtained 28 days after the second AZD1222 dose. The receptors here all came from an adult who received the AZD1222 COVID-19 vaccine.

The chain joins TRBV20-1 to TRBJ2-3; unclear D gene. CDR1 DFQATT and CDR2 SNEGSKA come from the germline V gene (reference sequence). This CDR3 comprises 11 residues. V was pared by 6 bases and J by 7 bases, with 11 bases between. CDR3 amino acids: CSAPQPYTQYF. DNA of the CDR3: TGCAGTGCCCCTCAGCCCTATACGCAGTATTTT.

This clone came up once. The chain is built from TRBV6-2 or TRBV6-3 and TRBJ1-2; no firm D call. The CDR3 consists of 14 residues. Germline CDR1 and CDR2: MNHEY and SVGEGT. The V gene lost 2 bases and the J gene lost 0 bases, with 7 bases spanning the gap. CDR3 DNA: TGTGCCAGCAGTTACCCGGGGTCTAACTATGGCTACACCTTC. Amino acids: CASSYPGSNYGYTF.

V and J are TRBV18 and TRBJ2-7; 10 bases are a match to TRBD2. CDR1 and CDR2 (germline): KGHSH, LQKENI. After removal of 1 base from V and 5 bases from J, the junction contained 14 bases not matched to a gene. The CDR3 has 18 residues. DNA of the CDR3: TGTGCCAGCTCACCACGGTCGAGCGGGGGGGATAATAGTGACGAGCAGTACTTC. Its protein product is CASSPRSSGGDNSDEQYF.

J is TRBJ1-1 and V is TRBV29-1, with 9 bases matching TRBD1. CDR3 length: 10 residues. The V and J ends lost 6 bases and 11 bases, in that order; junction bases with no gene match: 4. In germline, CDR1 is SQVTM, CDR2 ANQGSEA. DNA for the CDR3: TGCAGCGTCCAAGACAGGGGGGCTTTCTTT. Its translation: CSVQDRGAFF. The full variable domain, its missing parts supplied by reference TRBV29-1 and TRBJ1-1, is SAVISQKPSRDICQRGTSLTIQCQVDSQVTMMFWYRQQPGQSLTLIATANQGSEATYESGFVIDKFPISRPNLTFSTLTVSNMSPEDSSIYLCSVQDRGAFFGQGTRLTVV.

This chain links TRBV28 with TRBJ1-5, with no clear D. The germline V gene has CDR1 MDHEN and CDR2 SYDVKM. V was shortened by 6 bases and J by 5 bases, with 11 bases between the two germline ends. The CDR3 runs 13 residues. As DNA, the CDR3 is TGTGCCAGCAGCTTTACCCAATATCAGCCCCAGCATTTT. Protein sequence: CASSFTQYQPQHF. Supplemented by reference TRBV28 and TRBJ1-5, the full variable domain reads DVKVTQSSRYLVKRTGEKVFLECVQDMDHENMFWYRQDPGLGLRLIYFSYDVKMKEKGDIPEGYSVSREKKERFSLILESASTNQTSMYLCASSFTQYQPQHFGDGTRLSIL.

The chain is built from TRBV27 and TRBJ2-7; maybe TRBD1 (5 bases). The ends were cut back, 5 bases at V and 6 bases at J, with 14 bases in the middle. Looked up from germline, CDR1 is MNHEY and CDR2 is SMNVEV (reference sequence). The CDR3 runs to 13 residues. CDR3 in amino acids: CASSPITGSEQYF. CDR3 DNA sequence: TGTGCCAGCAGTCCAATCACAGGCAGCGAGCAGTACTTC.